A single sample gave rise to the 27 T cell receptor beta chains below, sequenced in a study of shared clonotypes between healthy human individuals. Repertoires were generated with immunoSEQ multiplex PCR, while TCRdb's copy carries only in-frame clones and drops some. The repertoire holds 500,000 to 550,000 clones, with about 96% as singletons. The material sequenced was naive CD4+ T cells sorted from blood. The subset is: CD45RA+ positively selected. The origin of the receptors is a woman aged 30 to 39 in good health.

This clone occurred once. The CDR3 DNA is TGTGCCAGCAGCCAAGATACGAACACCGGGGAGCTGTTTTTT. As protein: CASSQDTNTGELFF. This chain joins TRBV14 and TRBJ2-2; no reliable D call. Germline CDR1 is SGHDN and CDR2 is FVKESK. V dropped 0 bases and J dropped 0 bases, with 2 bases sitting between them. The CDR3 length is 14 residues. The full variable domain, with the rest looked up from reference TRBV14 and TRBJ2-2, is EAGVTQFPSHSVIEKGQTVTLRCDPISGHDNLYWYRRVMGKEIKFLLHFVKESKQDESGMPNNRFLAERTGGTYSTLKVQPAELEDSGVYFCASSQDTNTGELFFGEGSRLTVL.

This clone was seen only once. The rearrangement uses TRBV5-1 and TRBJ2-6; 7 bases line up with TRBD2. V was pared by 2 bases and J by 2 bases, with 7 bases of the junction left unmatched. Germline V lookup: CDR1 SGHRS, CDR2 YFSETQ. The CDR3 runs to 17 residues. CDR3 residues: CASSLKGGFPGANVLTF. The CDR3 DNA reads TGCGCCAGCAGCTTAAAGGGAGGGTTTCCTGGGGCCAACGTCCTGACTTTC.

The chain joins TRBV9 to TRBJ2-7; D tentatively fits TRBD1 or TRBD2 (5 bases each). Germline V gene lookup returns CDR1 SGDLS and CDR2 YYNGEE. This CDR3 is built from 17 residues. The ends were cut back, 0 bases at V and 2 bases at J, with 18 bases in the middle. The CDR3 is CASSVAGSGMGAYEQYF. For the CDR3, the DNA is TGTGCCAGCAGCGTAGCTGGGTCAGGGATGGGGGCCTACGAGCAGTACTTC.

The V call is TRBV11-1, the J call TRBJ2-5; D remains unclear. The better agreement between TRBJ2-7 and the DNA end casts doubt on the J call. This CDR3 is built from 11 residues. Germline V gene sequence: CDR1 SGHAT, CDR2 FQDESV (reference sequence). The CDR3 nucleotides are TGTGCCAGCAGCTCCTCATACGAGCAGTACTTC. It encodes CASSSSYEQYF.

The chain couples TRBV11-3 to TRBJ2-1; 8 positions agree with TRBD1. CDR1 is SGHNT, CDR2 YENEEA, per germline. CDR3 length: 15 residues. The V and J ends lost 5 bases and 6 bases, in that order; junction bases with no gene match: 9. In DNA, the CDR3 is TGTGCCAGCAGCCAAGGGACAGGATGGGGCAATGAGCAGTTCTTC. Translating gives CASSQGTGWGNEQFF.

V and J are TRBV5-1 and TRBJ1-2; 9 nucleotides match TRBD1. Per the germline V gene, CDR1 is SGHRS and CDR2 is YFSETQ. This CDR3 contains 16 residues. Losses at the gene ends were 2 bases for V and 8 bases for J; bases not matched to a gene: 13. The CDR3 nucleotides are TGCGCCAGCAGCTTTGGGGACAGGGATCTCCAGGGGGGCTACACCTTC. Its translation is CASSFGDRDLQGGYTF.

Concerning this clone itself: Other DNA sequences of this sample code for an identical CDR3. The chain uses TRBV30 and TRBJ1-5; D gene uncertain. Germline V gene data show CDR1 as GTSNPN and CDR2 as SVGIG (reference sequence). There are 13 residues in the CDR3. The germline V and J ends were trimmed by 0 bases and 2 bases, with 5 bases remaining between them. CDR3 DNA: TGTGCCTGGAGTGTGCGTGGCAATCAGCCCCAGCATTTT. It specifies CAWSVRGNQPQHF.

The CDR3 nucleotides read TGTGCCTGGACTCTTGGTAGCGGGTTCCAGGAGACCCAGTACTTC. Protein product: CAWTLGSGFQETQYF. The chain links TRBV30 to TRBJ2-5, with TRBD2 identical over 7 bases. The CDR3 runs to 15 residues. Germline CDR1 is GTSNPN and CDR2 is SVGIG (reference sequence). J lost 5 bases, V lost 4 bases, and 13 bases had no gene match.

The genes are TRBV27 and TRBJ1-2; D is uncertain. This CDR3 spans 13 amino acids. The germline V gene encodes CDR1 MNHEY and CDR2 SMNVEV (reference sequence). V was pared by 3 bases and J by 5 bases, with 10 bases between. CDR3 in amino acids: CASSLSVFYGYTF. CDR3 DNA: TGTGCCAGCAGTTTGTCGGTTTTTTATGGCTACACCTTC.

This chain links TRBV2 with TRBJ2-1; 7 bases are shared with TRBD1. CDR1 and CDR2 (germline): SNHLY, FYNNEI. There are 14 residues in the CDR3. The ends lost 2 bases at V and 6 bases at J; junction bases unmatched: 4. The CDR3 sequence: CASSELRQGNEQFF. The CDR3 nucleotides read TGTGCCAGCAGTGAATTGAGACAGGGCAATGAGCAGTTCTTC.

V gene TRBV28 combines with J gene TRBJ2-5, with D possibly TRBD2 on 6 matching bases. The V end was cut by 3 bases, the J end by 3 bases, with 11 bases between. CDR1 is MDHEN and CDR2 is SYDVKM in the germline V gene. This CDR3 is built from 14 residues. As DNA, the CDR3 is TGTGCCAGCAGTTTTGGGGGGACGAAAGAGACCCAGTACTTC. This sequence encodes CASSFGGTKETQYF. Full variable domain (rest looked up from reference TRBV28 and TRBJ2-5): DVKVTQSSRYLVKRTGEKVFLECVQDMDHENMFWYRQDPGLGLRLIYFSYDVKMKEKGDIPEGYSVSREKKERFSLILESASTNQTSMYLCASSFGGTKETQYFGPGTRLLVL.

The chain links TRBV27 to TRBJ2-5; 11 nucleotides line up with TRBD1. The germline CDR1 and CDR2 sequences are MNHEY and SMNVEV (reference sequence). The CDR3 has 14 amino acids. The V gene end was trimmed by 3 bases and the J gene end by 5 bases; junction bases not matched to a gene: 2. The CDR3 DNA reads as TGTGCCAGCAGTTTCCGGGACAGGGGGGAGACCCAGTACTTC. It is translated as CASSFRDRGETQYF.

About this clone: Other DNA sequences in the sample encode the same CDR3. The chain employs TRBV28 and TRBJ1-2; D gene uncertain. Between the trimmed V and J ends, which lost 6 bases and 2 bases, there was a span of 4 bases. Per germline, CDR1 MDHEN and CDR2 SYDVKM. There are 11 residues in the CDR3. CDR3 sequence: CASSSNYGYTF. As DNA, the CDR3 is TGTGCCAGCAGCTCGAACTATGGCTACACCTTC.

V gene TRBV4-1 combines with J gene TRBJ1-3; D is uncertain. This CDR3 region has 16 residues. The V end lost 0 bases, the J end lost 2 bases, and 11 bases lay between the germline ends. CDR1 and CDR2 from the germline V gene are MGHRA and YSYEKL. CDR3 loop: CASSQDLGNTGNTIYF. The CDR3 nucleotides read TGCGCCAGCAGCCAAGATCTGGGGAACACTGGAAACACCATATATTTT.

The chain uses TRBV2 and TRBJ2-3; a weak D match, TRBD2 (6 bases). V lost 10 bases and J 6 bases, leaving 14 bases between the germline ends. The CDR3 totals 12 residues. Germline V gene sequence: CDR1 SNHLY, CDR2 FYNNEI. CDR3 region: CATGTSPDTQYF. The CDR3 DNA reads as TGTGCCACCGGGACTTCTCCTGATACGCAGTATTTT.

The chain joins TRBV29-1 to TRBJ2-5, with D perhaps TRBD2 (6 bases). V was cut by 7 bases and J by 5 bases, with 20 bases left in between. The CDR3 runs to 14 residues. CDR1 SQVTM and CDR2 ANQGSEA come from the germline V gene. CDR3 sequence (DNA): TGCAGCGCTGGCGGGACCCCCCGCGTGGAGACCCAGTACTTC. Encoded protein: CSAGGTPRVETQYF.

This chain uses TRBV5-5 with TRBJ2-7, with 8 bases fitting TRBD2. Germline values: CDR1 SGHKS, CDR2 YYEKEE (reference sequence). CDR3 length equals 16 residues. J lost 0 bases, V lost 4 bases, and 9 bases had no gene match. This CDR3 is CASSPAPGRASYEQYF. The CDR3 DNA sequence: TGTGCCAGCAGCCCAGCGCCCGGGAGGGCCTCCTACGAGCAGTACTTC.

The table lists this clone with a count of one. The rearrangement uses TRBV2 and TRBJ1-1, with unresolved D. The CDR3 totals 10 residues. Germline V gene lookup returns CDR1 SNHLY and CDR2 FYNNEI. The ends were cut back, 3 bases at V and 4 bases at J, with 0 bases in the middle. The CDR3 nucleotides are TGTGCCAGCAGTGACACTGAAGCTTTCTTT. This codes for CASSDTEAFF.

Turning to this clone: The same CDR3 also results from other DNA sequences found in this sample. This chain joins TRBV5-1 and TRBJ2-5, with no clear D. The ends were cut back, 1 base at V and 5 bases at J, with 3 bases in the middle. Germline V lookup: CDR1 SGHRS, CDR2 YFSETQ. The CDR3 is made up of 11 amino acids. Here the CDR3 reads CASSLSETQYF. In DNA, the CDR3 is TGCGCCAGCAGCTTGTCGGAGACCCAGTACTTC. Full variable domain (rest looked up from reference TRBV5-1 and TRBJ2-5): KAGVTQTPRYLIKTRGQQVTLSCSPISGHRSVSWYQQTPGQGLQFLFEYFSETQRNKGNFPGRFSGRQFSNSRSEMNVSTLELGDSALYLCASSLSETQYFGPGTRLLVL.

The chain carries TRBV5-1 and TRBJ1-5, with 7 bases aligning to TRBD1. Germline CDR1 SGHRS, CDR2 YFSETQ. The length of the CDR3 is 17 residues. The V gene end was trimmed by 0 bases and the J gene end by 0 bases; junction bases not matched to a gene: 6. The CDR3: CASSLGQGGSSNQPQHF. In DNA, the CDR3 is TGCGCCAGCAGCTTGGGACAGGGAGGAAGTAGCAATCAGCCCCAGCATTTT.

This chain links TRBV7-2 with TRBJ1-1; the D is unclear. The germline gives CDR1 SGHTA, CDR2 FQGNSA. V was pared by 5 bases and J by 6 bases, with 10 bases between. CDR3 length equals 12 residues. CDR3 protein: CASSIPEAEAFF. CDR3 bases: TGTGCCAGCAGCATCCCGGAGGCTGAAGCTTTCTTT. Supplemented by reference TRBV7-2 and TRBJ1-1, the full variable domain reads GAGVSQSPSNKVTEKGKDVELRCDPISGHTALYWYRQSLGQGLEFLIYFQGNSAPDKSGLPSDRFSAERTGGSVSTLTIQRTQQEDSAVYLCASSIPEAEAFFGQGTRLTVV.

CDR3 coding DNA: TGTGCCAGCAGTTCAGAGATTGGCGGTCAGCCCCAGCATTTT. Amino acids: CASSSEIGGQPQHF. The V gene is TRBV6-6, the J gene TRBJ1-5; D is unclear. The CDR3 sequence is 14 residues long. CDR1 and CDR2 from the germline V gene are MNHNY and SVGAGI (reference sequence). V was trimmed by 4 bases and J by 6 bases, leaving 13 bases between them.

The rearrangement uses TRBV5-1 and TRBJ2-7, with D perhaps being TRBD1 or TRBD2 (5 bases each). Looked up from germline, CDR1 is SGHRS and CDR2 is YFSETQ. V lost 5 bases to trimming and J lost 0 bases, with 15 bases between them. The CDR3 is made up of 15 amino acids. The DNA for the CDR3 is TGCGCCAGCAGTTCCGGGACCGCTAGCTCCTACGAGCAGTACTTC. This encodes CASSSGTASSYEQYF. The whole variable domain, remainder taken from reference TRBV5-1 and TRBJ2-7, is KAGVTQTPRYLIKTRGQQVTLSCSPISGHRSVSWYQQTPGQGLQFLFEYFSETQRNKGNFPGRFSGRQFSNSRSEMNVSTLELGDSALYLCASSSGTASSYEQYFGPGTRLTVT.

The chain couples TRBV9 to TRBJ2-3; TRBD1 is a possible D gene (5 bases). Trimming left V 1 base short and J 4 bases short, with 10 bases between. The CDR3 runs 14 residues. Germline V gene data show CDR1 as SGDLS and CDR2 as YYNGEE. The DNA of the CDR3 is TGTGCCAGCAGCGTACGGTCAGGGTCAGATACGCAGTATTTT. As protein: CASSVRSGSDTQYF.

The rearrangement uses TRBV5-1 and TRBJ2-7; 8 bases map to TRBD1. Per the germline V gene, CDR1 is SGHRS and CDR2 is YFSETQ. This CDR3 contains 13 residues. The V and J ends lost 4 bases and 6 bases, in that order; junction bases with no gene match: 6. The CDR3 reads CASSIQDRAEQYF. The CDR3 coding sequence is TGCGCCAGCAGCATTCAGGACAGGGCCGAGCAGTACTTC. Variable domain in full (rest from reference TRBV5-1 and TRBJ2-7): KAGVTQTPRYLIKTRGQQVTLSCSPISGHRSVSWYQQTPGQGLQFLFEYFSETQRNKGNFPGRFSGRQFSNSRSEMNVSTLELGDSALYLCASSIQDRAEQYFGPGTRLTVT.

Note on this clone: Other DNA sequences from this sample encode an identical CDR3 as well. The chain employs TRBV28 and TRBJ2-7; no reliable D call. The CDR3 runs 11 residues. Germline assignment: CDR1 MDHEN and CDR2 SYDVKM. V shed 4 bases and J shed 3 bases, with 4 bases lying between them. This CDR3 is CASSSYYEQYF. CDR3 bases: TGTGCCAGCAGTTCGTACTACGAGCAGTACTTC.

The chain has TRBV7-8 and TRBJ1-4; no definite D call. CDR1 is SGHVS and CDR2 is FQNEAQ in the germline V gene. The V gene lost 1 base and the J gene lost 8 bases, with 11 bases spanning the gap. The CDR3 is 14 residues long. The CDR3, as DNA: TGTGCCAGCAGCTTAGAACGAGGGTCCGAAAAACTGTTTTTT. It specifies CASSLERGSEKLFF.